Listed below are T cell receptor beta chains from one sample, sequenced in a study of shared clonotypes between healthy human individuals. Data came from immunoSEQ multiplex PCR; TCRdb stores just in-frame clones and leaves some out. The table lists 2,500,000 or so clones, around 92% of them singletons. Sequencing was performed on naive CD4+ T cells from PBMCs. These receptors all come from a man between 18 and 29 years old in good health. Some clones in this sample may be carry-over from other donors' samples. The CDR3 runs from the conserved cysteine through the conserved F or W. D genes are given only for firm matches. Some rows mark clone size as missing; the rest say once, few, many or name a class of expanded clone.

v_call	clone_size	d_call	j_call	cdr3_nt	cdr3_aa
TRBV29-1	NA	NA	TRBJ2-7	TGCAGCGTTGTTGTGGCAGGGCCCTACGAGCAGTACTTC	CSVVVAGPYEQYF
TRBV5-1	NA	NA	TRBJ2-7	TGCGCCAGCAGCTTGTTATCGGGACGGACCTACGAGCAGTACTTC	CASSLLSGRTYEQYF
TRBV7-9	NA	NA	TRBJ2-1	TGTGCCAGCAGCTTAGGCCTAGCAGGAATAAGAGTGTTCTTC	CASSLGLAGIRVFF
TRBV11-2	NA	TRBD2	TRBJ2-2	TGTGCCAGCAGCTTAGGAATCACTAGCGGGTTCACCGGGGAGCTGTTTTTT	CASSLGITSGFTGELFF
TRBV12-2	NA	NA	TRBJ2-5	TGTGCAAGTCGCCCACAGGGAATCCAAGAGACCCAGTACTTC	CASRPQGIQETQYF
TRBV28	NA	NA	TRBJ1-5	TGTGCCAGCAGCCCCCAGGTTTTGAGTAGCAATCAGCCCCAGCATTTT	CASSPQVLSSNQPQHF
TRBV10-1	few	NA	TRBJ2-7	TGCGCCAGCTTTCAGGGCGAGCAGTACTTC	CASFQGEQYF
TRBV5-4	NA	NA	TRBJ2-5	TGTGCCAGCAGCTTGCCTAGCAGGGAAGAGACCCAGTACTTC	CASSLPSREETQYF
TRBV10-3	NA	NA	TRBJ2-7	TGTGCCATCAGGGGAATGCGGGACTCCTACGAGCAGTACTTC	CAIRGMRDSYEQYF
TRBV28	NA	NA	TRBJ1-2	TGTGCCAGCAGTTCTCCCGGAGACCCCCTGAAATTGAACTATGGCTACACCTTC	CASSSPGDPLKLNYGYTF
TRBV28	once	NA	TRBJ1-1	TGTGCCAGCAGTTCCGGAGGGTTGAACACTGAAGCTTTCTTT	CASSSGGLNTEAFF
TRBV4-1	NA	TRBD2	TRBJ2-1	TGCGCCAGCAGCCAAGCCGGACTAGCGCTGAGCTCCTACAATGAGCAGTTCTTC	CASSQAGLALSSYNEQFF
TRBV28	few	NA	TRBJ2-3	TGTGCCAGCAGTTCCCCAGATACGCAGTATTTT	CASSSPDTQYF
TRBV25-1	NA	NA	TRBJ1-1	TGTGCCAGCAGTGAGAACCGGGGGTTTCGAACTGAAGCTTTCTTT	CASSENRGFRTEAFF
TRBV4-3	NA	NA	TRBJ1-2	TGCGCCAGCAGCCAAAATTCCCGGGGCGGCTATGGCTACACCTTC	CASSQNSRGGYGYTF
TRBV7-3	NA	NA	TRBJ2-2	TGTGCCAGCAGCTTTTCCCGACCCGCCGCCGGGGAGCTGTTTTTT	CASSFSRPAAGELFF
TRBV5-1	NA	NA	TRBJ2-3	TGCGCCAGCGGGTCCAACAGCAAGGGTCCAGATACGCAGTATTTT	CASGSNSKGPDTQYF
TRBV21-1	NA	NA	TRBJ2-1	TGTGCCAGCAGCAAAGCGATGACTAGCGGGAGGCTGTATGAGCAGTTCTTC	CASSKAMTSGRLYEQFF
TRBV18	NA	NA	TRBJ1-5	TGTGCCAGCTCACGGGGGGACAGCAATCAGCCCCAGCATTTT	CASSRGDSNQPQHF
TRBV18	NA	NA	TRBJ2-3	TGTGCCAGCTCACATGACGCTCCTTTTGTCGCAGATACGCAGTATTTT	CASSHDAPFVADTQYF
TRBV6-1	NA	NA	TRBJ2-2	TGTGCCAGCAGTCGAACGGGGGCTGGCGCCGGGGAGCTGTTTTTT	CASSRTGAGAGELFF
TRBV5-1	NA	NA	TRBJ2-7	TGCGCCAGCGGCCCAGACCTGGGGACGGGAACCTACGAGCAGTACTTC	CASGPDLGTGTYEQYF
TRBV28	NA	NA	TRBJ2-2	TGTGCCAGCAGTTTACCGGGACAAAGAAACACCGGGGAGCTGTTTTTT	CASSLPGQRNTGELFF
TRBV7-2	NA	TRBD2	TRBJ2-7	TGTGCCAGCAGCTTAGTAGCGGGACCCGAGCAGTACTTC	CASSLVAGPEQYF
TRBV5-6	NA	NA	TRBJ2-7	TGTGCCAGCAGCCCGGGGACAGGTGAAGGACTAGCGTCCTACGAGCAGTACTTC	CASSPGTGEGLASYEQYF
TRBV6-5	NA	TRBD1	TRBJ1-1	TGTGCCAGCAGGTATTACCGGGACAGGACTGAAGCTTTCTTT	CASRYYRDRTEAFF
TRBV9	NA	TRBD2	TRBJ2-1	TGTGCCAGCACCGGACTAGCGGGAGGGCCTAGGTCTCGTTCACCCAATGAGCAGTTCTTC	CASTGLAGGPRSRSPNEQFF
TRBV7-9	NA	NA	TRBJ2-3	TGTGCCAGCAGCTTATTGTCTGATACGCAGTATTTT	CASSLLSDTQYF
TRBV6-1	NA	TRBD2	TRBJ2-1	TGTGCCAGCAGTGGAACTAGCGGGAGTATCTACAATGAGCAGTTCTTC	CASSGTSGSIYNEQFF
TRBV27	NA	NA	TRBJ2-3	TGTGCCAGCAGGAGGGGGGGATTAGATACGCAGTATTTT	CASRRGGLDTQYF
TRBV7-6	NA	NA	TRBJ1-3	TGTGCCAGCAGCTTATTTAATGAGGGGACTGGAAACACCATATATTTT	CASSLFNEGTGNTIYF
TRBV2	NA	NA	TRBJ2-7	TGTGCCAGCAGTGACCAGGGACAATTCTACGAGCAGTACTTC	CASSDQGQFYEQYF
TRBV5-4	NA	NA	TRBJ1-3	TGTGCCAGCAGCTTGGTAGGGCTTGATGGAAACACCATATATTTT	CASSLVGLDGNTIYF
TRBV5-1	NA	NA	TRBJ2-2	TGCGCCAGCAGCATAAACGGCCTCAACACCGGGGAGCTGTTTTTT	CASSINGLNTGELFF
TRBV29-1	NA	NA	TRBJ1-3	TGCAGCGTTGAACGAGACGGAAACACCATATATTTT	CSVERDGNTIYF
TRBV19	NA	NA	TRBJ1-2	TGTGCCAGTAGTACAGAAGACCCAATCTCCCCCGGCTACACCTTC	CASSTEDPISPGYTF
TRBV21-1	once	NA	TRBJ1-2	TGTGCCAGCAGCAAATTGACGGCAGGGGGTGGAGGGACCTCAAAGAACTATGGCTACACCTTC	CASSKLTAGGGGTSKNYGYTF
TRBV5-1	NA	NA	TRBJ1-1	TGCGCCAGCAGCTTGGAAGGCACTGAAGCTTTCTTT	CASSLEGTEAFF
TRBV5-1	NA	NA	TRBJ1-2	TGCGCCAGCAGCCCGGGGGAACAGGGCTATGGCTACACCTTC	CASSPGEQGYGYTF
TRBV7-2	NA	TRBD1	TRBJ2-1	TGTGCCAGCAGGGTGGGACAGGGGAATTACAATGAGCAGTTCTTC	CASRVGQGNYNEQFF
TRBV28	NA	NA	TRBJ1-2	TGTGCCAGCAGCTCGGTTGGTATTTTTGGCTACACCTTC	CASSSVGIFGYTF
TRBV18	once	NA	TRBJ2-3	TGTGCCAGCTCACCACTTTCGGGTAGTACTAGCACAGATACGCAGTATTTT	CASSPLSGSTSTDTQYF
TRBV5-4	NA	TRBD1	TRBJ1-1	TGTGCCAGCACCAGACAGGGGACGAACACTGAAGCTTTCTTT	CASTRQGTNTEAFF
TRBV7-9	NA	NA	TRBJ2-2	TGTGCCAGCAGCCGCACTGGAATCGGCGGGGAGCTGTTTTTT	CASSRTGIGGELFF
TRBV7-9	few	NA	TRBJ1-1	TGTGCCAGCAGCTTCCACCGGGACGTTGGAGCCACTGAAGCTTTCTTT	CASSFHRDVGATEAFF
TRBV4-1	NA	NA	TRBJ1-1	TGCGCCAGCAGCCAAGATCCTCCAGGGAGAGCTTTCTTT	CASSQDPPGRAFF
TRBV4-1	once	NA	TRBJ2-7	TGCGCCAGCAGCCCGTATGGCTCTAGGGGAACCTACGAGCAGTACTTC	CASSPYGSRGTYEQYF
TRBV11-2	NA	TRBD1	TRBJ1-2	TGTGCCAGCAGCTTAGGTCCGGGACAGGGTCAATATGGCTACACCTTC	CASSLGPGQGQYGYTF
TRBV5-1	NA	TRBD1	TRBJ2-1	TGCGCCAGCAGCCCCGAAACGGGACAGGGCTACAATGAGCAGTTCTTC	CASSPETGQGYNEQFF
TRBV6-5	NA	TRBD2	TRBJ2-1	TGTGCCAGCAGAACCGGGACTAGCGACTACAATGAGCAGTTCTTC	CASRTGTSDYNEQFF
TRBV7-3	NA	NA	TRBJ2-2	TGTGCCAGCAGCTTGGGGATGAACACCGGGGAGCTGTTTTTT	CASSLGMNTGELFF
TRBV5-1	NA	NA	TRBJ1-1	TGCGCCAGCAGCGGGGGAGACAGATATAGAATGAACACTGAAGCTTTCTTT	CASSGGDRYRMNTEAFF
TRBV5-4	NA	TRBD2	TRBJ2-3	TGTGCCAGCAGCTCGGGGGTTAGCGGGACCCGCACAGATACGCAGTATTTT	CASSSGVSGTRTDTQYF
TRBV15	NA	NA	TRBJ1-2	TGTGCCACCAGCAGAGATCAGTTAGTATATGGCTACACCTTC	CATSRDQLVYGYTF
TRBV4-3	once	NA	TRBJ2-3	TGCGCCAGCAGCCAAGATCACCTAAACACAGATACGCAGTATTTT	CASSQDHLNTDTQYF
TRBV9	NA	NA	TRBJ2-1	TGTGCCAGCAGCGTAAACTCTCAAGCGGGCTCCTACAATGAGCAGTTCTTC	CASSVNSQAGSYNEQFF
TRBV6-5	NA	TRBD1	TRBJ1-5	TGTGCCAGCAGTTTGGACAGGGTTCAGCCCCAGCATTTT	CASSLDRVQPQHF
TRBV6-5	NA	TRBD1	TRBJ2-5	TGTGCCAGCAGTCGGGACAGGGGAAGAGAGACCCAGTACTTC	CASSRDRGRETQYF
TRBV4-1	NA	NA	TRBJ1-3	TGCGCCAGCAGCCGCCCTACCGGGGAAGGAAACACCATATATTTT	CASSRPTGEGNTIYF
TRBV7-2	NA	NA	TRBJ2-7	TGTGCCAGCAGCTGGGGACTCGGGGATTACTACGAGCAGTACTTC	CASSWGLGDYYEQYF